A single sample is the source of the 26 T cell receptor beta chains below, sequenced in a study of blood T cell repertoires in COVID-19. Using immunoSEQ multiplex PCR, the repertoire was profiled, and TCRdb retains in-frame clones only, with some absent. This sample yields under 300,000 clones, of which approximately 83% are seen a single time; roughly 11% belongs to the top ten. Input material: peripheral blood. The receptor set was obtained from an older woman with acute or convalescent COVID-19.

The V gene is TRBV3-1 (or the pseudogene TRBV3-2), the J gene TRBJ1-4; TRBD1 aligns across 7 bases. The V and J ends lost 2 bases and 10 bases, in that order; junction bases with no gene match: 7. CDR1 is LGHDT and CDR2 is YNNKEL in the germline V gene (reference sequence). The length of the CDR3 is 14 residues. The CDR3 protein is CASSQRQGQGKLFF. For the CDR3, the DNA is TGTGCCAGCAGCCAAAGACAGGGTCAAGGAAAACTGTTTTTT.

Here the CDR3 reads CSALTGWSSGANVLTF. CDR3 in DNA: TGCAGCGCCCTGACAGGTTGGTCTTCGGGGGCCAACGTCCTGACTTTC. V gene TRBV29-1 combines with J gene TRBJ2-6, with D maybe TRBD1 (6 bases). This CDR3 has 16 amino acids. V lost 7 bases and J 4 bases, leaving 20 bases between the germline ends. Germline CDR1 and CDR2: SQVTM and ANQGSEA.

The rearrangement joins TRBV5-5 to TRBJ1-3, with TRBD1 identical over 7 bases. The ends lost 3 bases at V and 3 bases at J; junction bases unmatched: 9. CDR3 length: 16 residues. Per germline, CDR1 SGHKS and CDR2 YYEKEE (reference sequence). This CDR3 is CASSSRGGAGGNTIYF. As DNA, the CDR3 is TGTGCCAGCAGCTCACGAGGGGGCGCGGGTGGAAACACCATATATTTT.

The CDR3 DNA sequence: TGTGCCAGCAGCTTGGTCTCAGGGGCCGCCCAAGAGACCCAGTACTTC. Translating it yields CASSLVSGAAQETQYF. V is TRBV5-6 and J is TRBJ2-5; D possibly corresponds to TRBD1 (6 bases). V was trimmed by 0 bases and J by 1 base, leaving 13 bases between them. In germline, CDR1 is SGHDT, CDR2 YYEEEE. The length of the CDR3 is 16 residues.

The chain couples TRBV19 to TRBJ2-1, with 11 nucleotides matching TRBD2. The germline V gene encodes CDR1 LNHDA and CDR2 SQIVND (reference sequence). The CDR3 has 18 residues. The junction had 10 bases not matched to a gene; V was cut back by 0 bases and J by 6 bases. The CDR3 here is CASSIEGPRLAGSNEQFF. CDR3 in DNA: TGTGCCAGTAGTATAGAAGGGCCGAGACTAGCGGGGTCCAATGAGCAGTTCTTC.

The V and J genes are TRBV5-8 and TRBJ1-5; D gene uncertain. Germline lookup yields CDR1 SGHTS and CDR2 YDEGEE. V gave up 1 base and J gave up 7 bases, with 6 bases separating them. The CDR3 is 12 amino acids. In DNA form, the CDR3 reads TGTGCCAGCAGCTTGACTTTGCAGCCCCAGCATTTT. Translation: CASSLTLQPQHF. Based on the CDR3 plus reference TRBV5-8 and TRBJ1-5, the full variable domain is EAGVTQSPTHLIKTRGQQATLRCSPISGHTSVYWYQQALGLGLQFLLWYDEGEERNRGNFPPRFSGRQFPNYSSELNVNALELEDSALYLCASSLTLQPQHFGDGTRLSIL.

The chain is built from TRBV6-6 and TRBJ1-2, with a weak D call TRBD1 (6 bases). The length of the CDR3 is 14 residues. With 6 bases removed from V and 4 bases from J, the gap between germline ends came to 15 bases. Germline V gene data show CDR1 as MNHNY and CDR2 as SVGAGI (reference sequence). The CDR3 DNA reads as TGTGCCAGCAGCGACCTTGGACAGTCCTATGGCTACACCTTC. It translates to CASSDLGQSYGYTF.

This chain uses TRBV7-8 with TRBJ2-5, with a weak D call TRBD2 (5 bases). Germline CDR1 reads SGHVS; CDR2 reads FQNEAQ. This CDR3 is built from 15 residues. Trimming cost V 5 bases and J 2 bases, with 15 bases left between them. Here the CDR3 reads CASSAGLAPQETQYF. In DNA, the CDR3 is TGTGCCAGCAGCGCCGGACTGGCCCCTCAAGAGACCCAGTACTTC.

This clone was picked up a small number of times. This rearrangement joins TRBV4-2 to TRBJ1-6, with TRBD1 identical over 7 bases. The V gene's germline CDR1 is LGHNA and CDR2 YNFKEQ. CDR3 length: 16 amino acids. V shed 4 bases, J shed 10 bases, and the junction held 13 bases outside the gene matches. The CDR3 protein is CASSPRDSLVGSPLHF. Here the CDR3 DNA reads TGTGCCAGCAGCCCTAGGGACAGCCTTGTAGGCTCACCCCTCCACTTT.

The rearrangement joins TRBV6-2 or TRBV6-3 to TRBJ1-2; TRBD1 is a possible D gene (6 bases). Between the trimmed V and J ends, which lost 1 base and 4 bases, there was a span of 16 bases. The germline V gene has CDR1 MNHEY and CDR2 SVGEGT. This CDR3 region has 16 residues. CDR3 sequence reads: CASSYLIRDMTYGYTF. In DNA form, the CDR3 reads TGTGCCAGCAGTTACTTAATCCGGGACATGACCTATGGCTACACCTTC.

This clone was seen a handful of times. This chain connects TRBV11-2 to TRBJ1-1; a weak D match, TRBD1 (6 bases). This CDR3 is built from 11 residues. Germline loops: CDR1 SGHAT, CDR2 FQNNGV. V lost 2 bases, J lost 8 bases, and 6 bases lay in between. CDR3 residues: CASSLTGEAFF. For the CDR3, the DNA is TGTGCCAGCAGCTTAACAGGGGAAGCTTTCTTT.

This rearrangement joins TRBV10-3 to TRBJ2-5, with 8 nucleotides matching TRBD1. Germline CDR1 reads ENHRY; CDR2 reads SYGVKD. There are 13 residues in the CDR3. V lost 4 bases and J lost 5; bases outside the gene matches: 3. The CDR3 protein is CAISARQGETQYF. The CDR3 coding sequence is TGTGCCATCAGTGCCCGACAGGGGGAGACCCAGTACTTC.

The rearrangement links TRBV2 to TRBJ1-1, with D hard to call. Germline values: CDR1 SNHLY, CDR2 FYNNEI. The CDR3 has 15 residues. V lost 6 bases to trimming and J lost 0 bases, with 14 bases between them. As DNA, the CDR3 is TGTGCCAGCAGAAGCCAGGTAGGCCTGAACACTGAAGCTTTCTTT. Encoded protein: CASRSQVGLNTEAFF.

This clone was seen only once. V gene TRBV2 combines with J gene TRBJ1-2; D gene unclear. CDR1 is SNHLY and CDR2 is FYNNEI in the germline V gene. This CDR3 comprises 13 residues. Trimming left V 6 bases short and J 2 bases short, with 10 bases between. CDR3 coding DNA: TGTGCCAGCAGCCCCACCGAGAACTATGGCTACACCTTC. Its protein is CASSPTENYGYTF.

This clone was detected once. The chain couples TRBV6-5 to TRBJ1-5, with a tentative D call TRBD1 (5 bases). Germline assignment: CDR1 MNHEY and CDR2 SVGAGI. The germline V and J ends were trimmed by 2 bases and 4 bases, with 15 bases remaining between them. CDR3 size: 16 residues. The CDR3 nucleotides read TGTGCCAGCAGTTACCCCGAGGGCGGGGGAAATCAGCCCCAGCATTTT. Its translation is CASSYPEGGGNQPQHF.

V gene TRBV6-5 combines with J gene TRBJ1-2; 11 positions match TRBD1. Losses at the gene ends were 2 bases for V and 4 bases for J; bases not matched to a gene: 6. CDR3 length: 16 residues. CDR1 and CDR2 (germline): MNHEY, SVGAGI. The CDR3 region has the DNA TGTGCCAGCAGTTACGCCGGGACAGGGGGAAGCTATGGCTACACCTTC. This encodes CASSYAGTGGSYGYTF.

V and J are TRBV5-1 and TRBJ2-7; 9 nucleotides match TRBD1. The CDR3 extends over 14 amino acids. The V gene end was trimmed by 2 bases and the J gene end by 3 bases; junction bases not matched to a gene: 3. Germline V gene data show CDR1 as SGHRS and CDR2 as YFSETQ. CDR3: CASSFGTGNYEQYF. The CDR3 DNA is TGCGCCAGCAGCTTCGGGACAGGGAACTACGAGCAGTACTTC.

The chain links TRBV5-1 to TRBJ2-3, with 8 nucleotides matching TRBD1. The CDR3 totals 17 residues. Germline-derived CDR1 and CDR2 are SGHRS and YFSETQ. The V and J ends lost 0 bases and 1 base, in that order; junction bases with no gene match: 7. The CDR3 DNA sequence: TGCGCCAGCAGCTTGGGCCCAGAGACAGGGGGCACAGATACGCAGTATTTT. Translating it yields CASSLGPETGGTDTQYF.

The V and J genes are TRBV7-9 and TRBJ1-2, with 8 nucleotides matching TRBD1. CDR3 length: 15 amino acids. V lost 4 bases to trimming and J lost 5 bases; unmatched junction nucleotides: 9. Germline V gives CDR1 SEHNR, CDR2 FQNEAQ (reference sequence). The CDR3 protein is CASSSDREGPYGYTF. The CDR3 DNA is TGTGCCAGCAGCTCGGACAGGGAGGGCCCATATGGCTACACCTTC.

J is TRBJ1-5 and V is TRBV6-5; tentative D call: TRBD1 (5 bases). This CDR3 has 15 amino acids. Per the germline V gene, CDR1 is MNHEY and CDR2 is SVGAGI. The V end was cut by 6 bases, the J end by 3 bases, with 15 bases between. The DNA of the CDR3 is TGTGCCAGCAGGCCCCAGGGAGGGCTCAATCAGCCCCAGCATTTT. Protein: CASRPQGGLNQPQHF.

Concerning this clone itself: Other DNA sequences from this sample encode an identical CDR3 as well. The V and J genes are TRBV5-1 and TRBJ1-2; D is perhaps TRBD1 (5 bases). CDR1 and CDR2 from the germline V gene are SGHRS and YFSETQ. This CDR3 is 12 amino acids long. Trimming pared 2 bases from V and 7 bases from J, leaving 9 bases between. The CDR3 nucleotides are TGCGCCAGCAGCTTAGCAGGGTTTGGCTACACCTTC. It yields the protein CASSLAGFGYTF.

V and J are TRBV19 and TRBJ2-1, with D possibly matching TRBD1 (6 bases). The CDR3 has 14 residues. V gave up 10 bases and J gave up 4 bases, with 17 bases separating them. Germline values: CDR1 LNHDA, CDR2 SQIVND (reference sequence). CDR3 bases: TGTGCCACTCAAGAAAGAGACAGGTACAATGAGCAGTTCTTC. Translated: CATQERDRYNEQFF.

This sequence joins TRBV5-6 and TRBJ2-2; 8 bases align to TRBD1. Germline CDR1 reads SGHDT; CDR2 reads YYEEEE. The CDR3 length is 15 residues. V shed 4 bases and J 7 bases; nucleotides not matched to a gene: 9. CDR3 in amino acids: CASSEQGAWSGELFF. The CDR3 bases are TGTGCCAGCAGCGAGCAGGGGGCGTGGAGCGGGGAGCTGTTTTTT.

The rearrangement uses TRBV21-1 and TRBJ2-7; the table's D gene call, TRBD2, was not cross checked with the DNA. TRBV21-1 is a pseudogene locus. The CDR3 consists of 14 residues. CDR3 amino acids: CASSFPRTAAEQYF. DNA for the CDR3: TGTGCCAGCAGCTTCCCGCGGACTGCGGCTGAGCAGTACTTC.

On this clone: An end of the junction does not agree with germline; a read error may underlie this. The rearrangement joins TRBV9 to TRBJ1-2, with D unresolved. In germline, CDR1 is SGDLS, CDR2 YYNGEE. This CDR3 is 14 amino acids long. CDR3 residues: CASSVWPERRTLHF. The CDR3 DNA reads as TGTGCCAGCAGCGTATGGCCCGAGAGGCGAACCCTACACTTC.

The chain combines TRBV30 with TRBJ1-5, with 8 bases identical to TRBD1. Germline CDR1 GTSNPN, CDR2 SVGIG (reference sequence). V shed 2 bases and J 6 bases; nucleotides not matched to a gene: 6. The CDR3 length is 14 residues. The CDR3 loop is CAWSSQGASQPQHF. The DNA of the CDR3 is TGTGCCTGGAGTTCCCAGGGGGCCAGTCAGCCCCAGCATTTT.